This T cell receptor (beta chain) emerged from a study of blood T cell repertoires in COVID-19. Study summary: The origin of the acute and convalescent COVID-19 samples was the United States, Italy and Spain. From T cells, B-cell-depleted T cells, or PBMCs came the material, which was cDNA or gDNA.

Clones were read by immunoSEQ multiplex PCR, and TCRdb kept only the in-frame ones, dropping some. This table holds 25,000 to 30,000 clones, 65% to 70% found once. The sample holds a few counts of this clone. The V and J ends lost 4 bases and 0 bases, in that order; junction bases with no gene match: 4. The length of the CDR3 is 15 residues. Germline values: CDR1 LNHDA, CDR2 SQIVND (reference sequence). The sequence derives from a human donor in a cohort sampled during active COVID-19. The sample was peripheral blood. The chain has TRBV19 and TRBJ2-5; 8 bases fit TRBD2. The CDR3, as DNA: TGTGCCAGTAGTACAGCGGGGGCGTACCAAGAGACCCAGTACTTC. It is translated as CASSTAGAYQETQYF.